The sequence of this TCR beta chain was determined in a study of Tregs in tolerant kidney transplant recipients. Study-wide results and caveats: Expanding Tregs on activated donor B cells appeared to best identify donor-specific TCRbeta clones. No direct test of biological reproducibility was done here. Findings come from small patient numbers and require larger validation.

V dropped 1 base and J dropped 3 bases, with 10 bases sitting between them. Germline values: CDR1 SGHNT, CDR2 YENEEA. This CDR3 contains 15 residues. Unstimulated regulatory T cells (CD4+CD25+CD127-), CD4+CD25- non-regulatory cells, CD4 and CD8 cells were FACS-sorted from thawed PBMCs. Notes on this clone: What it recognizes is unknown.

Profiling relied on immunoSEQ multiplex PCR, and the TCRdb table lists in-frame clones only, not all of them. The sample yields around 50,000 clones, 83% seen once. The clonotype comes from a human donor in good health. J is TRBJ1-3 and V is TRBV11-3; D remains ambiguous. Sequenced sample: CD4+ T cells from blood. This CDR3 is CASSLGPLGGNTIYF. The CDR3 region has the DNA TGTGCCAGCAGCTTAGGTCCGTTAGGTGGAAACACCATATATTTT.